Below, 12 T cell receptor beta chains from the same sample are listed, as sequenced in a study of blood T cells in healthy people across ages. Using a J-beta primer mix together with a sample-barcoded 5' primer, a second PCR was run for roughly 6 to 12 cycles. TCRdb re-called the 5' RACE reads through MiXCR, storing one row per CDR3 protein. The repertoire holds some 750,000 distinct CDR3 sequences, with about 24% as singletons. The sample comprised blood. Receptors were obtained from a man in his 70s in good health.

This clonotype was seen only a few times. This sequence joins TRBV25-1 and TRBJ1-5; D remains ambiguous. The germline V and J ends were trimmed by 2 bases and 9 bases, with 11 bases remaining between them. This CDR3 spans 13 amino acids. Germline-derived CDR1 and CDR2 are MGHDK and SYGVNS. CDR3 sequence (DNA): TGTGCCAGCAGTGAAGCCGGCTTCCGGCCCCAGCATTTT. Encoded protein: CASSEAGFRPQHF. Full variable domain (remainder filled in from reference TRBV25-1 and TRBJ1-5): EADIYQTPRYLVIGTGKKITLECSQTMGHDKMYWYQQDPGMELHLIHYSYGVNSTEKGDLSSESTVSRIRTEHFPLTLESARPSHTSQYLCASSEAGFRPQHFGDGTRLSIL.

The chain employs TRBV10-3 and TRBJ1-1; a weak D match, TRBD1 (6 bases). Germline-derived CDR1 and CDR2 are ENHRY and SYGVKD. The CDR3 has 15 amino acids. The V and J ends lost 0 bases and 8 bases respectively, with 16 bases between them. The CDR3 DNA reads as TGTGCCATCAGTGAGTCGCAGGGGCCACAAGGAGAAGCTTTCTTT. Its translation is CAISESQGPQGEAFF.

This clonotype was seen ten or more times. At one boundary the junction diverges from the germline segment, which might be a read error. The rearrangement uses TRBV20-1 and TRBJ2-5; 8 bases map to TRBD1. Germline CDR1 and CDR2: DFQATT and SNEGSKA (reference sequence). This CDR3 spans 17 amino acids. CDR3 sequence (DNA): TGCAGTGCCAGAGGAGGACAGGGTGCCAAGATGGGAGAGACCCAGTACTTC. Encoded protein: CSARGGQGAKMGETQYF.

The chain is built from TRBV24-1 and TRBJ2-3, with a possible D match to TRBD2 (6 bases). Germline V lookup: CDR1 KGHDR, CDR2 SFDVKD. Trimming left V 1 base short and J 0 bases short, with 10 bases between. The CDR3 contains 16 residues. The CDR3 loop reads CATSDLRGTSTDTQYF. The CDR3 bases are TGTGCCACCAGTGATTTACGGGGGACTAGCACAGATACGCAGTATTTT.

V usage is TRBV6-5 and J usage is TRBJ2-7, with D unclear. Germline-derived CDR1 and CDR2 are MNHEY and SVGAGI. V was shortened by 2 bases and J by 6 bases, with 2 bases between the two germline ends. The CDR3 spans 10 residues. For the CDR3, the DNA is TGTGCCAGCAGTTACCCCGAGCAGTACTTC. Protein: CASSYPEQYF.

In this sample, this clonotype turned up a few times. This sequence joins TRBV12-3 or TRBV12-4 and TRBJ2-7, with D perhaps TRBD1 (5 bases). The CDR3 covers 13 residues. Trimming took 2 bases from V and 5 from J, leaving 10 bases between them. The CDR3 sequence is CASSLKGWDEQYV. CDR3 DNA sequence: TGTGCCAGCAGTTTAAAGGGGTGGGACGAGCAGTACGTC.

There are a few counts of this clonotype. The chain is built from TRBV27 and TRBJ2-1; D is unresolved. There are 14 residues in the CDR3. Germline CDR1 is MNHEY and CDR2 is SMNVEV (reference sequence). Trimming cost V 8 bases and J 0 bases, with 11 bases left between them. CDR3 DNA: TGTGCCAGCGGTGGGTTGAGCTCCTACAATGAGCAGTTCTTC. Amino acid sequence: CASGGLSSYNEQFF.

The rearrangement uses TRBV6-6 and TRBJ1-2; a weak D match, TRBD1 (6 bases). Germline V gives CDR1 MNHNY, CDR2 SVGAGI (reference sequence). The CDR3 totals 16 residues. V shed 5 bases and J shed 5 bases, with 21 bases lying between them. CDR3 loop: CASSKGGRDIQYGYTF. Here the CDR3 DNA reads TGTGCCAGCAGTAAGGGTGGTCGGGACATACAATATGGCTACACCTTC.

This clonotype was picked up a small number of times. This chain connects TRBV20-1 to TRBJ2-1; 9 bases match TRBD1. Looked up from germline, CDR1 is DFQATT and CDR2 is SNEGSKA (reference sequence). This CDR3 has 15 amino acids. With V trimmed by 8 bases and J by 6 bases, 14 bases remained unmatched. The CDR3 coding sequence is TGCAGTCCGACGAGACGGGACAGGGAACCCAATGAGCAGTTCTTC. This translates into CSPTRRDREPNEQFF.

This clonotype was counted a few times. This chain connects TRBV6-1 to TRBJ1-5, with D uncertain. The CDR3 totals 15 residues. V was shortened by 3 bases and J by 2 bases, with 11 bases between the two germline ends. The germline CDR1 and CDR2 sequences are MNHNS and SASEGT. The CDR3 region is CASSEEPSGNQPQHF. In nucleotides, the CDR3 is TGTGCCAGCAGTGAGGAACCCTCGGGCAATCAGCCCCAGCATTTT.

The rearrangement joins TRBV13 to TRBJ2-5; D might be TRBD2 (5 bases). In germline, CDR1 is PRHDT, CDR2 FYEKMQ (reference sequence). Trimming left V 2 bases short and J 1 base short, with 8 bases between. CDR3 length equals 14 residues. The CDR3 sequence is CASSLYSVQETQYF. In nucleotides, the CDR3 is TGTGCCAGCAGCTTATATAGCGTCCAAGAGACCCAGTACTTC.

Notes on this clonotype: Here the CDR3 omits its conserved ending phenylalanine or tryptophan, so a read error is the likely source. The chain has TRBV10-2 and TRBJ2-1; TRBD2 matches 7 bases. This CDR3 is built from 15 residues. CDR1 is WSHSY, CDR2 SAAADI, per germline. With V trimmed by 4 bases and J by 0 bases, 3 bases remained unmatched. The CDR3 coding sequence is TGCGCCAGCAGTGTGGCGGGAGACTCCTACAATGAGCAGTTCTCC. Translation gives CASSVAGDSYNEQFS.